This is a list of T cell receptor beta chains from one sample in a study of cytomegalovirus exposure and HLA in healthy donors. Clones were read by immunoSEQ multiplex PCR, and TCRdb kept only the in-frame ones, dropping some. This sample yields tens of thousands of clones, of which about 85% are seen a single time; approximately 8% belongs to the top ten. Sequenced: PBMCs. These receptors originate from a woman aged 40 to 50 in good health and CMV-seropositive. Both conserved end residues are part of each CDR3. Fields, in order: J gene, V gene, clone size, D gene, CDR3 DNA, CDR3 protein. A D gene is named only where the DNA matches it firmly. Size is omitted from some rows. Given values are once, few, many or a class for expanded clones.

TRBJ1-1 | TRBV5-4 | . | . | TGTGCCAGCAGCTCCAGGACAAAGGGGGACACTGAAGCTTTCTTT | CASSSRTKGDTEAFF
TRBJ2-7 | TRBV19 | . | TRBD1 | TGTGCCACCAACAGGACAGGGGTATACGAGCAGTACTTC | CATNRTGVYEQYF
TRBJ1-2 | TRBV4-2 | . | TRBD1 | TGTGCCAGCAGCCCCCTCGGACAGGACTATGGCTACACCTTC | CASSPLGQDYGYTF
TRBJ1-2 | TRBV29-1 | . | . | TGCAGCGTTGGTCCGGGAAACTATGGCTACACCTTC | CSVGPGNYGYTF
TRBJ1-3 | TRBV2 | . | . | TGTGCCAGCAGCGTTAACGGACAGTTAGTTGGAAACACCATATATTTT | CASSVNGQLVGNTIYF
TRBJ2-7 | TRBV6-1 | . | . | TGTGCCAGCAGTAACTATCCTGATCCATACGAGCAGTACTTC | CASSNYPDPYEQYF
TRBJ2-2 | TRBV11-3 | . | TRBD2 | TGTGCCAGCAGCTTAGGAGCGGGGCTTGACACCGGGGAGCTGTTTTTT | CASSLGAGLDTGELFF
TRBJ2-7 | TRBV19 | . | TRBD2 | TGTGCCAGTAGTATAGTACTAACTAGCGGGACATCCTACGAGCAGTACTTC | CASSIVLTSGTSYEQYF
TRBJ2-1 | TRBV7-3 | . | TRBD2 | TGTGCCAGCAGCTCGACTAGCGGGAGAGGCAATGAGCAGTTCTTC | CASSSTSGRGNEQFF
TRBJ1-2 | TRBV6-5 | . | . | TGTGCCAGCAGTCCCGGAGGCGGCGGCTATGGCTACACCTTC | CASSPGGGGYGYTF
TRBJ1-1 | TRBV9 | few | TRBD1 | TGTGCCAGCAGCGCAGACAGGGGCACTGAAGCTTTCTTT | CASSADRGTEAFF
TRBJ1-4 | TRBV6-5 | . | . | TGTGCCAGCAGTGAAAGATGGAGTGAAAAACTGTTTTTT | CASSERWSEKLFF
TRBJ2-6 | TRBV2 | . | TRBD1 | TGTGCCAGCAGGGCAGACCGGGACAGGTACTCTGGGGCCAACGTCCTGACTTTC | CASRADRDRYSGANVLTF
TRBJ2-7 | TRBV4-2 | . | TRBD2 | TGTGCCAGCAGCCAAGATGGGGGGGACCCTAACTACGAGCAGTACTTC | CASSQDGGDPNYEQYF
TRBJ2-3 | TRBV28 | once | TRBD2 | TGTGCCAGCAGTTTATCCGCCCCCGCGGGAGGATGGACAGATACGCAGTATTTT | CASSLSAPAGGWTDTQYF
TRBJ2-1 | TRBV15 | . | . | TGTGCCACCAGCATTCCCGGGACAAGGACCTACAATGAGCAGTTCTTC | CATSIPGTRTYNEQFF
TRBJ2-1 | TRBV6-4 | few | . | TGTGCCAGCAGTGACTTGGCGGGGACGAAGCCCAATGAGCAGTTCTTC | CASSDLAGTKPNEQFF
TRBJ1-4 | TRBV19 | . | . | TGCCTAGGAGAAAAACTGTTTTTT | CLGEKLFF
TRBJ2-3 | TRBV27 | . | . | TGTGCCAGCAGTTATTGGGGGGGCACAGATACGCAGTATTTT | CASSYWGGTDTQYF
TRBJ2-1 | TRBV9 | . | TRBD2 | TGTGCCAGCAGCGAAGGGACTACCCGCCTCGATGAGCAGTTCTTC | CASSEGTTRLDEQFF
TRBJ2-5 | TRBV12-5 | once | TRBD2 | TGTGCTAGTGGGCGGGGGGGCCTTCAAGAGACCCAGTACTTC | CASGRGGLQETQYF
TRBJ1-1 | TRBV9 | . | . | TGTGCCAGCAGCGTAGTCACAGGCTTGCATGGGGAAGCTTTCTTT | CASSVVTGLHGEAFF
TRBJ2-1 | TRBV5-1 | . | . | TGCGCCAGCAGCCAGGGAGGGGGCAATGAGCAGTTCTTC | CASSQGGGNEQFF
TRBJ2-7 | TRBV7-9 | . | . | TGTTCCAGATTCACTCAGGACAACTACGAGCAGTACTTC | CSRFTQDNYEQYF
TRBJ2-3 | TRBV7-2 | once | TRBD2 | TGTGCCAGCAGCTTATCTAGCGGGGGAACAGATACGCAGTATTTT | CASSLSSGGTDTQYF
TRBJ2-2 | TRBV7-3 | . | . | TGTGCCAGCAGTCGGGGACAGAACACCGGGGAGCTGTTTTTT | CASSRGQNTGELFF
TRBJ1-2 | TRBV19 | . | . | TGTGCCAGTAGTCCCCAGGACAGCTATGGCTACACCTTC | CASSPQDSYGYTF
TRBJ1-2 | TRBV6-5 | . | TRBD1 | TGTGCCAGCAGTACCCGGACAGGGAGGGCACATGGCTACACCTTC | CASSTRTGRAHGYTF
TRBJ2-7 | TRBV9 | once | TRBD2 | TGTGCCAGCAGCCTCTCGCTAGCGGGGGGGAGAGAGCAGTACTTC | CASSLSLAGGREQYF
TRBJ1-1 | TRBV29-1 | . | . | TGCAGCGTTGGGCACAGAACGAACACTGAAGCTTTCTTT | CSVGHRTNTEAFF
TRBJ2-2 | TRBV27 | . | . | TGTGCCAGCAGTTTCAGGGAAAACACCGGGGAGCTGTTTTTT | CASSFRENTGELFF
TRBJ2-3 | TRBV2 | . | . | TGTGCCAGCGGGGGGGCTAGCGGCACAGATACGCAGTATTTT | CASGGASGTDTQYF
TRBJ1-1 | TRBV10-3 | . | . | TGTGCCACCTCCTTGGCGGGGAACACTGAAGCTTTCTTT | CATSLAGNTEAFF
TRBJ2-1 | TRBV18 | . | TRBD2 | TGTGCCAGCTCACCGAGGGAACTAGCGGATATTCCCAATGAGCAGTTCTTC | CASSPRELADIPNEQFF
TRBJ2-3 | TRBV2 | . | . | TGTGCCAGCAGTGGGGTGCAGGCACGAGATACGCAGTATTTT | CASSGVQARDTQYF
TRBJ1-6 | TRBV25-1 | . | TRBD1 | TGTGCCAGCAGTGACACGAGACAGGGCCTCTCTTCACCCCTCCACTTT | CASSDTRQGLSSPLHF
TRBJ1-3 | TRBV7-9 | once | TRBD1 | TGTGCCAGCAGCCCCGACAGGGGGCCTGACACCATATATTTT | CASSPDRGPDTIYF
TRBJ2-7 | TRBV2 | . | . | TGTGCCAGCAGTGCTCTCAGGGAGGTCTACGAGCAGTACTTC | CASSALREVYEQYF
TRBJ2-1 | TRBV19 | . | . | TGTGCCAGCCGGTCCGGCCTCGGAGCTACGGAGCAGTTCTTC | CASRSGLGATEQFF
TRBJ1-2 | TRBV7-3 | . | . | TGTGCCAGCAGCCCGACTGCGGGAGCTAACTATGGCTACACCTTC | CASSPTAGANYGYTF